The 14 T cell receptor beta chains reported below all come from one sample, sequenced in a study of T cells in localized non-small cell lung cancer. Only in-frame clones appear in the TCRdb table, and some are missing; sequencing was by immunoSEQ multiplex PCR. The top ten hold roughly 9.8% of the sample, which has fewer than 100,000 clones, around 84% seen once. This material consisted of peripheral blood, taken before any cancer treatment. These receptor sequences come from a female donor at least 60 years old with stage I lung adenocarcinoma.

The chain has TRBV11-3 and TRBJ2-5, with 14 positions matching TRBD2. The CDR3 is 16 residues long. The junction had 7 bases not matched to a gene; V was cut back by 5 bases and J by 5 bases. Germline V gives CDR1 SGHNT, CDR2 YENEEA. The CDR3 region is CASSVGTSGSLETQYF. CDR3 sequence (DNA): TGTGCCAGCAGCGTGGGGACTAGCGGGAGTTTGGAGACCCAGTACTTC.

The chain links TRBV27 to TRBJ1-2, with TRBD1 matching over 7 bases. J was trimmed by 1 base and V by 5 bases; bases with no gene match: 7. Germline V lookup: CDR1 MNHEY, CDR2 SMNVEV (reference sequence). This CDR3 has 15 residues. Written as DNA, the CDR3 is TGTGCCAGCAGTGCAGGGACAGAAATTAACTATGGCTACACCTTC. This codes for CASSAGTEINYGYTF.

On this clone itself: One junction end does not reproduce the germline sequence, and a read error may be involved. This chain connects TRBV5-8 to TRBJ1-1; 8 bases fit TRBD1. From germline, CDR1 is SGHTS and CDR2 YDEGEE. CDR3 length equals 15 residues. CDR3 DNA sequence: TGTGCCAGCAGCCATCGGACAGGGAGGAACTCTGAAGCTTTCTTT. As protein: CASSHRTGRNSEAFF.

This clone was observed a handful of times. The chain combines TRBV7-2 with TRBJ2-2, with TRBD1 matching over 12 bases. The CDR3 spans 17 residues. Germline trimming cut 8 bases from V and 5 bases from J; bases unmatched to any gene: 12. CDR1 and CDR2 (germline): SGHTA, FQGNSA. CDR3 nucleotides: TGTGCCAGCCCCTTAGGGGGGACAGGGGGCGGAACCGGGGAGCTGTTTTTT. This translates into CASPLGGTGGGTGELFF. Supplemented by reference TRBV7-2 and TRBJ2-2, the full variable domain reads GAGVSQSPSNKVTEKGKDVELRCDPISGHTALYWYRQSLGQGLEFLIYFQGNSAPDKSGLPSDRFSAERTGGSVSTLTIQRTQQEDSAVYLCASPLGGTGGGTGELFFGEGSRLTVL.

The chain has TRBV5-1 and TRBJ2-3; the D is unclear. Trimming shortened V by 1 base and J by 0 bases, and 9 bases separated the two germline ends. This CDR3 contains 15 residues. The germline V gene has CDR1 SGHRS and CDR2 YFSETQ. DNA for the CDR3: TGCGCCAGCAGCTTGTCTGGCGCCAGCACAGATACGCAGTATTTT. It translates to CASSLSGASTDTQYF.

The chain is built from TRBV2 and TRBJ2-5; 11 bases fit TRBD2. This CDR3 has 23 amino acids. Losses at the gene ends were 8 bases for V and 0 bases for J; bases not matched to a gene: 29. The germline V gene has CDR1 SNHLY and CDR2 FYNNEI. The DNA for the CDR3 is TGTGCCAGCGGAGGATGGACCGGGGGTTTCGTGACTAGCGGGACACCCGACCAAGAGACCCAGTACTTC. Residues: CASGGWTGGFVTSGTPDQETQYF.

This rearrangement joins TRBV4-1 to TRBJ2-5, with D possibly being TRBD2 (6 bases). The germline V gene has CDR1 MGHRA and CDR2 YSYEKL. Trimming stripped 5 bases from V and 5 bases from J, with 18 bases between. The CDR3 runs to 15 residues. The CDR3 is CASSSEGDRDETQYF. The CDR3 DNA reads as TGCGCCAGCAGCTCGGAGGGAGATAGGGATGAGACCCAGTACTTC.

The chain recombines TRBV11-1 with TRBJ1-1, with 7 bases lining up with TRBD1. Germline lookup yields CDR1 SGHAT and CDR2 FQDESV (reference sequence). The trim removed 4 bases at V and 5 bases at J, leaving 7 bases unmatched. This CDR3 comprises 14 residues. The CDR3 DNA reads TGTGCCAGCAGCTCACCGACAGGGCGGACTGAAGCTTTCTTT. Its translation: CASSSPTGRTEAFF.

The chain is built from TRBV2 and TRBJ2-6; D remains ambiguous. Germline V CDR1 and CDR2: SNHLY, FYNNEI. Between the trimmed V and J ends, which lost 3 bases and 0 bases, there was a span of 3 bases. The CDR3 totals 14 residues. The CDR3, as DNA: TGTGCCAGCAGTGATGGCTCTGGGGCCAACGTCCTGACTTTC. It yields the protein CASSDGSGANVLTF. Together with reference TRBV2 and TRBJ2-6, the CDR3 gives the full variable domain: EPEVTQTPSHQVTQMGQEVILRCVPISNHLYFYWYRQILGQKVEFLVSFYNNEISEKSEIFDDQFSVERPDGSNFTLKIRSTKLEDSAMYFCASSDGSGANVLTFGAGSRLTVL.

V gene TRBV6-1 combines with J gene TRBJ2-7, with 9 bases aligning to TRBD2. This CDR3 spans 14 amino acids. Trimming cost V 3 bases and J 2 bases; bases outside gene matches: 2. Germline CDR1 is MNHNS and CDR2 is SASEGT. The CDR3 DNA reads TGTGCCAGCAGTGAGGCGGGAGGGCCCTACGAGCAGTACTTC. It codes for CASSEAGGPYEQYF.

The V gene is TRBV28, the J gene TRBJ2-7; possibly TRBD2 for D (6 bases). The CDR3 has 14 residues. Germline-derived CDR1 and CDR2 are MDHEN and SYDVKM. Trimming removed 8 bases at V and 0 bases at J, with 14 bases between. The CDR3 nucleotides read TGTGCCAGCGGGACCGCGGGGCCCTCCTACGAGCAGTACTTC. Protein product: CASGTAGPSYEQYF. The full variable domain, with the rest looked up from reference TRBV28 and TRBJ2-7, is DVKVTQSSRYLVKRTGEKVFLECVQDMDHENMFWYRQDPGLGLRLIYFSYDVKMKEKGDIPEGYSVSREKKERFSLILESASTNQTSMYLCASGTAGPSYEQYFGPGTRLTVT.

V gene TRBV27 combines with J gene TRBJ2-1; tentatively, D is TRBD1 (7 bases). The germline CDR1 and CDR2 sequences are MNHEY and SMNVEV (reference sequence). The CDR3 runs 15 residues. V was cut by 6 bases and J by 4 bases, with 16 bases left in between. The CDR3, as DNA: TGTGCCAGCAGAGGGGGCGGGACGGGATACAATGAGCAGTTCTTC. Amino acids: CASRGGGTGYNEQFF.

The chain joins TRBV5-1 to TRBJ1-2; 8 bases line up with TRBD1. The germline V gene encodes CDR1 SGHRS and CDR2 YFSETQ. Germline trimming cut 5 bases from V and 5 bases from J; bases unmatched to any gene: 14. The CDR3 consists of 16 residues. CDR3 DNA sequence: TGCGCCAGCAGACAGGGGGTGAGTCTTGCTTCTTATGGCTACACCTTC. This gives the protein CASRQGVSLASYGYTF. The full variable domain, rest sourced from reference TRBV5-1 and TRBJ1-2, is KAGVTQTPRYLIKTRGQQVTLSCSPISGHRSVSWYQQTPGQGLQFLFEYFSETQRNKGNFPGRFSGRQFSNSRSEMNVSTLELGDSALYLCASRQGVSLASYGYTFGSGTRLTVV.

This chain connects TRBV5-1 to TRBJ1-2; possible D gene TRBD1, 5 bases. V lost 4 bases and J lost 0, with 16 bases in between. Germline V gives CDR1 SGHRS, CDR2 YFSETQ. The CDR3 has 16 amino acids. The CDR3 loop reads CASSQGTAETNYGYTF. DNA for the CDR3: TGCGCCAGCAGCCAAGGGACGGCTGAAACTAACTATGGCTACACCTTC. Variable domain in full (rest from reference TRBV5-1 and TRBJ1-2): KAGVTQTPRYLIKTRGQQVTLSCSPISGHRSVSWYQQTPGQGLQFLFEYFSETQRNKGNFPGRFSGRQFSNSRSEMNVSTLELGDSALYLCASSQGTAETNYGYTFGSGTRLTVV.